These T cell receptor beta chains were read from a single sample in a study of blood T cell repertoires in COVID-19. Data came from immunoSEQ multiplex PCR; TCRdb stores just in-frame clones and leaves some out. The profile shows hundreds of thousands of clones, less than 90% of them singletons. Sequenced material: peripheral blood. Receptors were obtained from a man aged 40-49 years with acute or convalescent COVID-19. Each CDR3 is given with its conserved first and last residue. D genes are given only for firm matches. Expanded clones are given a class, and other clones once, few, many or no size at all.

j_call | d_call | clone_size | v_call | cdr3_nt | cdr3_aa
TRBJ2-5 | TRBD1 | - | TRBV14 | TGTGCCAGCAGCCTCAGGGGGAAAGAGACCCAGTACTTC | CASSLRGKETQYF
TRBJ2-3 | - | - | TRBV3-1/TRBV3-2 | TGTGCCAGCAGCCGCGGGGTTACTAGCACAGATACGCAGTATTTT | CASSRGVTSTDTQYF
TRBJ1-3 | - | - | TRBV19 | TGTGCCAGCCGGGAGGGTCAGGGCTCTGGAAACACCATATATTTT | CASREGQGSGNTIYF
TRBJ2-3 | - | - | TRBV7-2 | TGTGCCAGCAGCTCGTATCTGAGCACAGATACGCAGTATTTT | CASSSYLSTDTQYF
TRBJ2-7 | TRBD2 | - | TRBV4-1 | TGCGCCAGCAGCCAAGATCCGGGACTAACCTACGAGCAGTACTTC | CASSQDPGLTYEQYF
TRBJ1-1 | - | - | TRBV5-1 | TGCGCCAGCAGCTTGGCCTCCCGCACTGAAGCTTTCTTT | CASSLASRTEAFF
TRBJ1-2 | TRBD1 | - | TRBV28 | TGTGCCAGCAGTTCTATCTACCTCGGACAGGCTATGCGGTACACCTTC | CASSSIYLGQAMRYTF
TRBJ1-1 | - | few | TRBV7-9 | TGTGCCAGCAGCTTACCCCTGACAGCGAACACTGAAGCTTTCTTT | CASSLPLTANTEAFF
TRBJ1-1 | - | - | TRBV9 | TGTGCCAGCAGCGTAGATGGAGGGGCCACTGAAGCTTTCTTT | CASSVDGGATEAFF
TRBJ2-3 | - | once | TRBV4-2 | TGTGCCAGCAGCCGCCCAGCAGCAGGCACGGTGGATACGCAGTATTTT | CASSRPAAGTVDTQYF
TRBJ2-3 | TRBD1 | - | TRBV28 | TGTGCCAGCAGTACCGGGACAGGGCTCACAGATACGCAGTATTTT | CASSTGTGLTDTQYF
TRBJ1-5 | - | once | TRBV13 | TGTGCCAGCAGCTTACTGGGGAGTCAGCCCCAGCATTTT | CASSLLGSQPQHF
TRBJ2-3 | TRBD1 | - | TRBV11-2 | TGTGCCAGCAGCGACAGGACAGGTAGCACAGATACGCAGTATTTT | CASSDRTGSTDTQYF
TRBJ1-1 | - | once | TRBV7-9 | TGTGCCAGCAGCATCCAGGGGAACCCTGAAGCTTTCTTT | CASSIQGNPEAFF
TRBJ1-1 | - | few | TRBV11-2 | TGTGCCAGCAGCTTAGGCGGGAGGTCAGGTAACACTGAAGCTTTCTTT | CASSLGGRSGNTEAFF
TRBJ1-5 | - | few | TRBV2 | TGTGCCAGCAGTGGGCAGGGCGTTCTATACTCAGGCAATCAGCCCCAGCATTTT | CASSGQGVLYSGNQPQHF
TRBJ2-7 | TRBD2 | - | TRBV4-2 | TGTGCCAGCAGCCAAGTCTACCAGACGGGAGGAGTCGTGCAGTACTTC | CASSQVYQTGGVVQYF
TRBJ2-7 | - | - | TRBV10-3 | TGTGCCATCAAGCGCGACGTAACCTACGAGCAGTACTTC | CAIKRDVTYEQYF
TRBJ1-1 | TRBD1 | - | TRBV10-1 | TGCGCCAGCAGTGATTCGACAGGGGAATCTGAAGCTTTCTTT | CASSDSTGESEAFF
TRBJ1-2 | - | - | TRBV4-1 | TGCGCCAGCAGCCAAGATACAGGCTTCTATGGCTACACCTTC | CASSQDTGFYGYTF
TRBJ1-6 | - | many | TRBV27 | TGTGCCACCCGTCGGGATCGAGAGTCACCCCTCCACTTT | CATRRDRESPLHF
TRBJ1-4 | - | - | TRBV19 | TGTGCCAGTAGTATATCGAATGGGCAGGGTGACGAAAAACTGTTTTTT | CASSISNGQGDEKLFF
TRBJ1-2 | TRBD1 | - | TRBV18 | TGTGCCAGCTCAACCCAGGGGGCAAACGGCTACACCTTC | CASSTQGANGYTF
TRBJ2-5 | TRBD1 | - | TRBV5-5 | TGTGCCAGCAGCCCGTTTGACAGGGGGGGTAGCGGAGAGACCCAGTACTTC | CASSPFDRGGSGETQYF
TRBJ2-7 | TRBD1 | - | TRBV11-3 | TGTGCCAGCAGCCAAGACAGGGGTTACGAGCAGTACTTC | CASSQDRGYEQYF
TRBJ2-3 | - | - | TRBV28 | TGTGCCAGCAGCACACCAGCCCCCGGGACAAAGAGCACAGATACGCAGTATTTT | CASSTPAPGTKSTDTQYF
TRBJ1-1 | - | - | TRBV10-3 | TGTGCCATCAGTGAGTCTCCATTTGGGGGCGCGAACACTGAAGCTTTCTTT | CAISESPFGGANTEAFF
TRBJ2-1 | - | - | TRBV7-9 | TGTGCCAGCAGCTTCCCGGACTCTGAGCAGTTCTTC | CASSFPDSEQFF
TRBJ1-4 | TRBD1 | - | TRBV19 | TGTGCCAGTAGTGTGGGACAGCAAGTTCATGGGGGAGAAAAACTGTTTTTT | CASSVGQQVHGGEKLFF
TRBJ1-1 | - | - | TRBV21-1 | TGTGCCAGCAGCAAAGGGTGGGGCAGGGAGGCTGAAGCTTTCTTT | CASSKGWGREAEAFF
TRBJ1-1 | - | - | TRBV7-9 | TGTGCCAGCAGCGAAAGGGATACGGGGGACGAAATTGAAGCTTTCTTT | CASSERDTGDEIEAFF
TRBJ1-2 | TRBD1 | - | TRBV5-1 | TGCGCCAGCAGCTTGGCACAGGGGGTCTATGGCTACACCTTC | CASSLAQGVYGYTF
TRBJ1-1 | TRBD1 | - | TRBV3-1/TRBV3-2 | TGTGCCAGCAGCCGATGGACAGGGGGAGCCAACACTGAAGCTTTCTTT | CASSRWTGGANTEAFF
TRBJ1-1 | - | - | TRBV4-3 | TGCGCCAGCAGCCCGTGGACAGCTAGGGACACTGAAGCTTTCTTT | CASSPWTARDTEAFF
TRBJ1-2 | TRBD1 | - | TRBV30 | TGTGCCTGGAGACTAGGGGGCGATGGCTACACCTTC | CAWRLGGDGYTF
TRBJ2-7 | TRBD1 | - | TRBV28 | TGTGCCAGCAGTTTGCAGACAGGGGCACTCTCCGAGCAGTACTTC | CASSLQTGALSEQYF
TRBJ2-1 | TRBD1 | - | TRBV14 | TGTGCCAGCAGCCAAGGGACCGGGACAGGGGAGGACAATGAGCAGTTCTTC | CASSQGTGTGEDNEQFF
TRBJ1-4 | - | - | TRBV7-7 | TGTGCCAGCAGCTTCGGGGAGGGTGAAAAACTGTTTTTT | CASSFGEGEKLFF
TRBJ2-2 | TRBD1 | - | TRBV5-1 | TGCGCCAGCAGAGATGGGCAGGGGGCTGGCGCCGGGGAGCTGTTTTTT | CASRDGQGAGAGELFF
TRBJ2-7 | TRBD2 | - | TRBV4-1 | TGCGCCAGCAGCCCCTCTAGCGGGACATTTCCCTGGGAGCAGTACTTC | CASSPSSGTFPWEQYF
TRBJ1-4 | - | few | TRBV4-2 | TGTGCCAGCAGCCAATCCGACAGATCGAGTCTTGCCAAACTGTTTTTT | CASSQSDRSSLAKLFF
TRBJ2-2 | TRBD1 | - | TRBV5-1 | TGCGCCAGCAGCCCATCGGGGACAGTGTTCACCGGGGAGCTGTTTTTT | CASSPSGTVFTGELFF
TRBJ2-2 | TRBD2 | few | TRBV2 | TGTGCCAGCCGAAGACTAGCGGGGAACACCGGGGAGCTGTTTTTT | CASRRLAGNTGELFF
TRBJ2-7 | - | - | TRBV9 | TGTGCCAGCAGCCCCGAAGGGGCAGGGATCTACGAGCAGTACTTC | CASSPEGAGIYEQYF
TRBJ1-4 | TRBD1 | - | TRBV18 | TGTGCCAGCTCAGGACAGGCTAACAATGAAAAACTGTTTTTT | CASSGQANNEKLFF
TRBJ2-3 | - | - | TRBV6-4 | TGTGCCAGCAGCCCCGATGACATCGCCGGGGGTACGCAGTATTTT | CASSPDDIAGGTQYF
TRBJ2-2 | - | - | TRBV7-9 | TGTGCCAGCAGCCTCCCCTCAGGGGAGTACACCGGGGAGCTGTTTTTT | CASSLPSGEYTGELFF
TRBJ1-2 | - | - | TRBV7-9 | TGTGCCAGCAGCCTAGGGGAGGAGAGAGGCTACACCTTC | CASSLGEERGYTF
TRBJ1-1 | - | - | TRBV18 | TGTGCCAGCTCACCCACTTATGGGGGCTCACCTGAAGCTTTCTTT | CASSPTYGGSPEAFF
TRBJ1-4 | TRBD1 | - | TRBV15 | TGTGCCACCAAGGCCGGTATGGGACAGTTGAATGAAAAACTGTTTTTT | CATKAGMGQLNEKLFF
TRBJ2-7 | TRBD1 | - | TRBV7-6 | TGTGCCAGCAGCTTCGACCCAGGGGGATTCTACGAGCAGTACTTC | CASSFDPGGFYEQYF